Listed here are 24 T cell receptor beta chains from one sample, sequenced in a study of T cells in women clearing cervical HPV infection. The assay was immunoSEQ multiplex PCR, and TCRdb's table has in-frame clones only and misses some. The sample has 20,000 to 30,000 clones, and its top ten clones hold about 5%. Sequencing was carried out using blood buffy coat. These receptors all come from a woman between 18 and 69 years old with a cervical HPV16 infection that either progressed to CIN3+ or cleared (not recorded which).

Of note for this clone: The sequence runs out 3 residues before the end of the CDR3; the remainder is reconstructed from the germline J gene. The gene calls are TRBV5-6 and TRBJ1-5; 7 bases are shared with TRBD1. Germline CDR1 is SGHDT and CDR2 is YYEEEE. V trimming: 4 bases; J trimming: 8 bases; junction bases outside the gene matches: 6. The CDR3 is 13 residues long. CDR3 residues: CASSINRGEPQHF. The sequenced CDR3 bases are TGTGCCAGCAGCATCAACAGGGGAGAGCCC.

This clone counts as medium-sized by frequency. Sequencing ends 3 residues short of the CDR3 end; the germline J gene provides the rest. The J gene is TRBJ2-4, the V gene TRBV6-1; 8 nucleotides agree with TRBD1. This CDR3 has 17 residues. CDR1 and CDR2 (germline): MNHNS, SASEGT. The V and J ends lost 1 base and 0 bases, in that order; junction bases with no gene match: 5. This chain's CDR3 is CASSEETRGLAKNIQYF. The sequenced CDR3 bases are TGTGCCAGCAGTGAAGAGACCAGGGGGCTAGCCAAAAACATT.

Notes on this clone: With the read ending 3 residues before the CDR3 end, the germline J gene is used to fill in that end. The chain combines TRBV5-6 with TRBJ1-2; D is uncertain. The CDR3 contains 12 residues. Germline CDR1 and CDR2: SGHDT and YYEEEE. The DNA read from the CDR3 is TGTGCCAGCAGCTTGGAAGGGTCGGGC. Protein product: CASSLEGSG. The entire CDR3 protein is CASSLEGSGYTF.

With respect to this clone: The read comes to an end 3 residues before the CDR3 does, leaving the germline J gene to fill in the end. This sequence joins TRBV11-2 and TRBJ1-1; no reliable D call. Germline V gene lookup returns CDR1 SGHAT and CDR2 FQNNGV. The CDR3 has 12 residues. Between the trimmed V and J ends, which lost 2 bases and 7 bases, there was a span of 8 bases. CDR3 bases read: TGTGCCAGCAGCTTATGGGCTTATGAA. It translates to CASSLWAYE. The whole CDR3 is CASSLWAYEAFF.

A note on this clone: Compared with germline, one end of the junction differs, possibly owing to a read error. With the read ending 3 residues before the CDR3 end, the germline J gene is used to fill in that end. The chain uses TRBV7-6 and TRBJ2-2, with 7 positions matching TRBD2. Germline V lookup: CDR1 SGHVS, CDR2 FNYEAQ. This CDR3 region has 15 residues. The CDR3 bases that were read are TGTGCCAGCAGTTTAGCGGGCTCGAACACCGGGGAG. Its protein is CASSLAGSNTGE. The entire CDR3 protein reads CASSLAGSNTGELFF.

Turning to this clone: The read finishes 3 residues shy of the CDR3 end, and the germline J gene is used to complete it. V usage is TRBV5-3 and J usage is TRBJ2-3; 7 nucleotides align to TRBD1. TRBV5-3 is an ORF for which the function is uncertain. The CDR3 is made up of 16 amino acids. This chain's CDR3 is CARSNKTGFREETQYF. The DNA read from the CDR3 is TGTGCCAGAAGCAATAAGACAGGGTTTCGGGAAGAGACG.

Regarding this clone: Sequencing ends 3 residues short of the CDR3 end; the germline J gene provides the rest. The genes are TRBV12-3 or TRBV12-4 and TRBJ2-1, with D hard to call. The V end was cut by 1 base, the J end by 5 bases, with 9 bases between. The CDR3 covers 14 residues. CDR3 DNA, as far as it was read: TGTGCCAGCAGTTTAGTAGGTAGGGACAATGAG. Protein sequence: CASSLVGRDNE. In full, the CDR3 reads CASSLVGRDNEQFF.

Comment on this clone: Read coverage stops 3 residues before the CDR3 terminus; the germline J gene supplies the remainder. This chain uses TRBV20-1 with TRBJ2-7; TRBD1 matches 9 bases. Trimming at V came to 1 base and at J to 5 bases, leaving 9 bases not matched to a gene. Per germline, CDR1 DFQATT and CDR2 SNEGSKA (reference sequence). There are 15 residues in the CDR3. The chain's CDR3 is CSARAITGGIDEQYF. CDR3 DNA (partial): TGCAGTGCTAGAGCTATTACAGGGGGCATCGACGAG.

Details on this clone: The observed sequence ends 3 residues before the CDR3 terminus, with the missing tail filled in from the germline J gene. The chain uses TRBV2 and TRBJ1-2; D remains unclear. In germline, CDR1 is SNHLY, CDR2 FYNNEI. The CDR3 loop spans 19 amino acids. V lost 4 bases, J lost 1 base, and 25 bases lay in between. The CDR3 sequence: CASSAPLTHRVGVNYGYTF. Incomplete CDR3 DNA: TGTGCCAGCAGTGCCCCCTTGACTCACCGCGTCGGGGTTAACTATGGC.

On this clone itself: Read data end 3 residues before the CDR3 end; the end is taken from the germline J gene. The chain couples TRBV2 to TRBJ2-3, with a possible D match to TRBD2 (6 bases). Deletions cut 3 bases from V and 2 bases from J, with 9 bases between. CDR3 length: 14 residues. CDR1 is SNHLY, CDR2 FYNNEI, per germline. The covered CDR3 bases are TGTGCCAGCAGTGATTTAGCGGACACAGATACG. Translation gives CASSDLADTDT. The full CDR3 sequence reads CASSDLADTDTQYF.

In the case of this clone: The read terminates 3 residues ahead of where the CDR3 ends, so the germline J gene completes it. V usage is TRBV19 and J usage is TRBJ2-3; D possibly corresponds to TRBD2 (6 bases). The CDR3 spans 15 residues. The germline V gene has CDR1 LNHDA and CDR2 SQIVND (reference sequence). V was pared by 3 bases and J by 1 base, with 11 bases between. This CDR3 is CASSIVSSGTDTQYF. The DNA read from the CDR3 is TGTGCCAGTAGTATTGTGTCTAGCGGCACAGATACG.

With respect to this clone: From the germline J gene comes the end of the CDR3, since the read stops 3 residues before it. V is TRBV13 and J is TRBJ2-2, with a possible D match to TRBD2 (6 bases). This CDR3 has 16 residues. V was pared by 2 bases and J by 2 bases, with 12 bases between. The germline V gene encodes CDR1 PRHDT and CDR2 FYEKMQ (reference sequence). This chain's CDR3 is CASSLRDSENTGELFF. CDR3 bases read: TGTGCCAGCAGCTTAAGGGACTCGGAAAACACCGGGGAG. The whole variable domain, filled in from reference TRBV13 and TRBJ2-2, reads AAGVIQSPRHLIKEKRETATLKCYPIPRHDTVYWYQQGPGQDPQFLISFYEKMQSDKGSIPDRFSAQQFSDYHSELNMSSLELGDSALYFCASSLRDSENTGELFFGEGSRLTVL.

Regarding this clone: The CDR3 end is not reached by the read, which stops 3 residues before it; the germline J gene fills it in. The chain joins TRBV2 to TRBJ1-4, with no clear D. Germline values: CDR1 SNHLY, CDR2 FYNNEI. V was trimmed by 4 bases and J by 5 bases, leaving 17 bases between them. The CDR3 length is 16 residues. The CDR3 reads CASSVLGFGENEKLFF. The part of the CDR3 DNA that was read is TGTGCCAGCAGTGTCCTAGGTTTCGGGGAGAATGAAAAA.

As to this clone: Sequencing ends 3 residues short of the CDR3 end; the germline J gene provides the rest. The chain recombines TRBV28 with TRBJ2-3; possibly TRBD1 for D (5 bases). Trimming left V 4 bases short and J 3 bases short, with 17 bases between. Germline CDR1 reads MDHEN; CDR2 reads SYDVKM. The CDR3 contains 16 residues. The sequenced part of the CDR3 DNA is TGTGCCAGCAGTTCCCAACACCTCCCAGGGACAGATACG. As protein: CASSSQHLPGTDT. The whole CDR3 sequence reads CASSSQHLPGTDTQYF.

Concerning this clone itself: The observed sequence ends 3 residues before the CDR3 terminus, with the missing tail filled in from the germline J gene. The rearrangement uses TRBV20-1 and TRBJ2-3; 9 bases match TRBD2. The CDR3 length is 15 residues. V trimming: 4 bases; J trimming: 4 bases; junction bases outside the gene matches: 9. Germline V gene lookup returns CDR1 DFQATT and CDR2 SNEGSKA (reference sequence). The CDR3 is CSATPPSGGSDTQYF. CDR3 bases read: TGCAGTGCTACCCCCCCCAGCGGGGGGTCAGATACG.

On this clone: The read is 3 residues too short to cover the CDR3 end, so that end is filled in from the germline J gene. The chain couples TRBV7-2 to TRBJ1-4; 7 nucleotides agree with TRBD1. The germline CDR1 and CDR2 sequences are SGHTA and FQGNSA. The V gene end was trimmed by 6 bases and the J gene end by 7 bases; junction bases not matched to a gene: 8. The CDR3 has 14 amino acids. CDR3 bases read: TGTGCCAGCAGACCTGACAGGGTCAGTGAAAAA. This encodes CASRPDRVSEK. The CDR3 in its entirety is CASRPDRVSEKLFF.

On this clone itself: The DNA ends 3 residues before the CDR3 does, and the rest of the CDR3 is filled in from the germline J gene. This chain links TRBV19 with TRBJ2-3; 7 positions agree with TRBD2. This CDR3 spans 13 amino acids. Germline V gene sequence: CDR1 LNHDA, CDR2 SQIVND (reference sequence). CDR3 amino acids: CASSGGREETQYF. The sequenced CDR3 bases are TGTGCCAGTTCTGGCGGGAGAGAAGAGACG.

By frequency, this clone is medium-sized. The read halts 3 residues ahead of the CDR3 end, with the missing end drawn from the germline J gene. The chain joins TRBV3-1 (or the pseudogene TRBV3-2) to TRBJ1-1; D remains unclear. The CDR3 length is 16 residues. Germline CDR1 reads LGHDT; CDR2 reads YNNKEL (reference sequence). Trimming removed 0 bases from V and 4 bases from J, with 15 bases in between. CDR3 amino acids: CASSQDLGFYGTEAFF. The DNA read from the CDR3 is TGTGCCAGCAGCCAAGATCTGGGCTTCTACGGCACTGAA.

Remarks on this clone: The sequence runs out 3 residues before the end of the CDR3; the remainder is reconstructed from the germline J gene. The chain links TRBV19 to TRBJ2-7, with a possible D match to TRBD2 (6 bases). The CDR3 totals 13 residues. Trimming pared 11 bases from V and 0 bases from J, leaving 14 bases between. The germline V gene encodes CDR1 LNHDA and CDR2 SQIVND (reference sequence). The CDR3 DNA, read in part, is TGTGCCCGTCCGGGGGTAAACTCCTACGAG. Translating it yields CARPGVNSYE. The complete CDR3 reads CARPGVNSYEQYF.

This clone is medium-sized by frequency. The read halts 3 residues ahead of the CDR3 end, with the missing end drawn from the germline J gene. The V and J genes are TRBV19 and TRBJ2-1, with 8 bases fitting TRBD2. This CDR3 has 15 amino acids. After removal of 5 bases from V and 5 bases from J, the junction contained 8 bases not matched to a gene. CDR1 LNHDA and CDR2 SQIVND come from the germline V gene (reference sequence). Here the CDR3 reads CASSALAGKNNEQFF. The part of the CDR3 DNA that was read is TGTGCCAGTAGTGCCCTAGCGGGCAAAAACAATGAG.

In regard to this clone: The read stops 3 residues short of the end of the CDR3; the missing end is completed from the germline J gene. This chain uses TRBV18 with TRBJ1-6; the match to TRBD1 covers 9 bases. Looked up from germline, CDR1 is KGHSH and CDR2 is LQKENI. With V trimmed by 5 bases and J by 10 bases, 6 bases remained unmatched. The CDR3 totals 14 residues. The DNA read from the CDR3 is TGTGCCAGCTCAACTACAGGGGGCCGGTCACCC. This sequence encodes CASSTTGGRSP. The CDR3, in full, reads CASSTTGGRSPLHF.

This clone registers medium-sized (0.01 to 0.1%) by frequency. Sequencing ends 3 residues short of the CDR3 end; the germline J gene provides the rest. The chain carries TRBV18 and TRBJ2-7, with 11 bases aligning to TRBD2. CDR3 length: 15 residues. J gave up 1 base and V 2 bases, and 1 base lay outside the gene matches. Germline CDR1 reads KGHSH; CDR2 reads LQKENI. CDR3 region: CASSPASGRSYEQYF. The DNA read from the CDR3 is TGTGCCAGCTCACCAGCTAGCGGGAGGTCCTACGAG.

As concerns this clone: The CDR3 goes on 3 residues after the read ends, and that part is filled in from the germline J gene. The chain carries TRBV2 and TRBJ2-2; D is perhaps TRBD1 (6 bases). The CDR3 spans 14 residues. The V gene's germline CDR1 is SNHLY and CDR2 FYNNEI. The sequenced CDR3 bases are TGTGCCAGCACCCCTGGACAGCTCTTTGGTCAG. Encoded protein: CASTPGQLFGQ. The complete CDR3 reads CASTPGQLFGQLFF.

In the case of this clone: The DNA ends 3 residues before the CDR3 does, and the rest of the CDR3 is filled in from the germline J gene. The chain has TRBV27 and TRBJ2-3; 8 bases align to TRBD2. V lost 10 bases and J lost 3; bases outside the gene matches: 12. Germline CDR1 reads MNHEY; CDR2 reads SMNVEV (reference sequence). The CDR3 is 15 residues long. Incomplete CDR3 DNA: TGTGCCACCCTAGCGGGCCCGTGGACGACAGATACG. This translates into CATLAGPWTTDT. Given in full, the CDR3 is CATLAGPWTTDTQYF.